Shown below are 9 T cell receptor beta chains from a single sample sequenced in a study of cytomegalovirus exposure and HLA in healthy donors. The PCR employed 60 Vbeta primers together with 13 Jbeta primers. Method: immunoSEQ multiplex PCR; TCRdb's copy keeps in-frame clones and lacks some. The repertoire has some 100,000 clones, about two thirds of them found once; the top ten carry approximately 5.8%. Input material: PBMCs. The receptors come from a woman aged 30 to 39 in good health and CMV-seropositive.

In nucleotides, the CDR3 is TGTGCCAGCAGCTTAGGGCGGGGGGCCCTCACAGATACGCAGTATTTT. This gives the protein CASSLGRGALTDTQYF. This chain uses TRBV7-7 with TRBJ2-3; 8 nucleotides line up with TRBD2. The CDR3 loop spans 16 amino acids. Germline CDR1 is SSHAT and CDR2 is FNYEAQ (reference sequence). Trimming removed 1 base from V and 2 bases from J; junction bases left unmatched: 5.

In its sample, this clone was seen a few times. At one boundary the junction diverges from the germline segment, which might be a read error. The chain joins TRBV27 to TRBJ1-3; no clear D. CDR1 MNHEY and CDR2 SMNVEV come from the germline V gene (reference sequence). The CDR3 extends over 13 amino acids. For the CDR3, the DNA is TGTGCCAGCTCTCAGGATTCTGAAAACACCATATATTTT. Translating it yields CASSQDSENTIYF.

The rearrangement joins TRBV29-1 to TRBJ2-1; possible D gene TRBD2, 5 bases. This CDR3 comprises 13 residues. Germline V gene data show CDR1 as SQVTM and CDR2 as ANQGSEA. Trimming left V 8 bases short and J 7 bases short, with 18 bases between. The CDR3 is CSSWRRSGNEQFF. The CDR3 DNA is TGCAGCTCATGGAGGAGGTCGGGAAATGAGCAGTTCTTC.

This rearrangement joins TRBV7-9 to TRBJ2-5; 15 bases align to TRBD2. J gave up 4 bases and V 5 bases, and 5 bases lay outside the gene matches. This CDR3 is built from 16 residues. CDR1 and CDR2 (germline): SEHNR, FQNEAQ (reference sequence). In DNA form, the CDR3 reads TGTGCCAGCAGCCCCCTGGGACTAGCGGGGGGAGAGACCCAGTACTTC. Translation gives CASSPLGLAGGETQYF.

CDR3 amino acids: CASSLVQGARDTQYF. DNA for the CDR3: TGCGCCAGCAGCTTGGTACAGGGGGCAAGAGATACGCAGTATTTT. V is TRBV5-1 and J is TRBJ2-3; TRBD1 matches at 9 bases. The CDR3 is made up of 15 amino acids. The J segment lost 5 bases and the V segment lost 0 bases, leaving 4 bases of the junction unmatched. CDR1 is SGHRS, CDR2 YFSETQ, per germline.

In its sample, this clone was seen a few times. The rearrangement joins TRBV4-3 to TRBJ2-1, with 7 bases that match TRBD1. Germline CDR1 is LGHNA and CDR2 is YSLEER. J gave up 3 bases and V 0 bases, and 8 bases lay outside the gene matches. The CDR3 is made up of 17 amino acids. As DNA, the CDR3 is TGCGCCAGCAGCCAAGACCTCGGGACAGCGATCTACAATGAGCAGTTCTTC. Its translation is CASSQDLGTAIYNEQFF.

This clone has a handful of counts. J is TRBJ2-5 and V is TRBV7-9; D is possibly TRBD2 (6 bases). Germline CDR1 is SEHNR and CDR2 is FQNEAQ (reference sequence). V shed 6 bases and J shed 0 bases, with 11 bases lying between them. The CDR3 loop spans 14 amino acids. CDR3 bases: TGTGCCAGCAGGGGCAGCGGGTACCAAGAGACCCAGTACTTC. It encodes CASRGSGYQETQYF.

This chain joins TRBV6-4 and TRBJ2-1; 7 bases are a match to TRBD2. CDR1 and CDR2 from the germline V gene are MRHNA and SNTAGT. This CDR3 contains 15 residues. The trim removed 1 base at V and 8 bases at J, leaving 8 bases unmatched. In DNA, the CDR3 is TGTGCCAGCAGTGACTGGGGCGGGGGTAGGGATGAGCAGTTCTTC. Residues: CASSDWGGGRDEQFF.

This clone was found a few times. The chain has TRBV5-1 and TRBJ2-7, with TRBD2 matching 12 bases. The germline CDR1 and CDR2 sequences are SGHRS and YFSETQ. The CDR3 has 15 residues. With V trimmed by 4 bases and J by 2 bases, 4 bases remained unmatched. DNA for the CDR3: TGCGCCAGCAGCACCGGACTAGCGGGGACCTACGAGCAGTACTTC. Translating it yields CASSTGLAGTYEQYF.